This is a list of T cell receptor beta chains from one sample in a study of cytomegalovirus exposure and HLA in healthy donors. Produced via immunoSEQ multiplex PCR; TCRdb's table is partial and in-frame only. The table shows some 170,000 clones, with 60% to 80% occurring only once. The sample taken for sequencing was PBMCs. The receptors here all came from a man in his forties or fifties in good health and CMV-seropositive. CDR3s include the opening cysteine and the closing phenylalanine or tryptophan. A D gene is named only where the DNA matches it firmly. Clone size is not always given. Where it is, it says once, few, many or a class for expanded clones.

V,J,size,D,DNA,CDR3
TRBV7-2,TRBJ2-5,.,.,TGTGCCAGCAGCATAGCTGGGACTCAAGGGGGGGGGACCCAGTACTTC,CASSIAGTQGGGTQYF
TRBV11-3,TRBJ1-1,.,.,TGTGCCAGCTTAGGGAGAGGGAACACTGAAGCTTTCTTT,CASLGRGNTEAFF
TRBV2,TRBJ2-7,.,TRBD2,TGTGCCAGCAACCCCTTCGGGACTAGCGGGAGTGACGAGCAGTACTTC,CASNPFGTSGSDEQYF
TRBV5-1,TRBJ2-6,.,.,TGCGCCAGCAGCTTGGTTGCTGGAGGGGCCAACGGCCTGACTTTC,CASSLVAGGANGLTF
TRBV10-1,TRBJ1-1,.,.,TGCGCCAGCAGTGAAGGGGGTTCTACTGAAGCTTTCTTT,CASSEGGSTEAFF
TRBV19,TRBJ1-3,.,.,TGTGCCAGTACCGCGTGGGGCGCTGGAAACACCATATATTTT,CASTAWGAGNTIYF
TRBV19,TRBJ2-3,.,TRBD1,TGTGCCAGTAGTCCCGGGACAGGGATAGGCACAGATACGCAGTATTTT,CASSPGTGIGTDTQYF
TRBV19,TRBJ2-1,.,TRBD2,TGTGCCAGTAGTGACCTAGCGGGAAGGAATGAGCAGTTCTTC,CASSDLAGRNEQFF
TRBV27,TRBJ1-2,few,TRBD1,TGTGCCAGCAGTTACTTGATGGGCAGGGGGCATGGCTACACCTTC,CASSYLMGRGHGYTF
TRBV7-2,TRBJ2-1,few,TRBD2,TGTGCCAGCAGCCGGGCTAGCGGGAGGGCCTACAATGAGCAGTTCTTC,CASSRASGRAYNEQFF
TRBV6-6,TRBJ1-5,.,.,TGTGCCAGCAGTTACAAAGGGAAAGGGGGTAATCAGCCCCAGCATTTT,CASSYKGKGGNQPQHF
TRBV23-1,TRBJ2-7,.,TRBD2,TGCGCCAGCAGTCAATGCGGGGGGGGAACGGTTGGAACAACCTACGAGCAGTACTTC,CASSQCGGGTVGTTYEQYF
TRBV30,TRBJ2-1,few,.,TGTGCCTGGAGTCCCGCCACGAGCTCCTACAATGAGCAGTTCTTC,CAWSPATSSYNEQFF
TRBV10-3,TRBJ2-3,.,.,TGTGCCATCAGTGAGTTGGGGGGAGTGACAGATACGCAGTATTTT,CAISELGGVTDTQYF
TRBV7-8,TRBJ2-7,.,.,TGTGCCAGCAGCCACGGGGGAGGCGAGCAGTACTTC,CASSHGGGEQYF
TRBV15,TRBJ2-5,.,TRBD2,TGTGCCACCAGCAGAGATCTAGCGGGCCACCAAGAGACCCAGTACTTC,CATSRDLAGHQETQYF
TRBV4-1,TRBJ2-3,few,.,TGCGCCAGCAGCCAAGGCCCCAGGGGAGCAGATACGCAGTATTTT,CASSQGPRGADTQYF
TRBV7-9,TRBJ2-7,.,.,TGTGCCAGCAGCTTATCAGGGGACCACGAGCAGTACTTC,CASSLSGDHEQYF
TRBV28,TRBJ2-1,.,TRBD2,TGTGCCAGCAGTCTTAGCGGGAGAGGTGGAAATGAGCAGTTCTTC,CASSLSGRGGNEQFF
TRBV28,TRBJ1-6,.,TRBD1,TGTGCCAGCAGTTCGTCAGACAGGGTGACTTCACCCCTCCACTTT,CASSSSDRVTSPLHF
TRBV28,TRBJ2-5,.,.,TGTGCCAGCAGTTTAGTTAGCGCGGAGACCCAGTACTTC,CASSLVSAETQYF
TRBV5-1,TRBJ2-1,.,.,TGCGCCAGCAGCTTGGGGGTGGGCGAAGGTGATGAGCAGTTCTTC,CASSLGVGEGDEQFF
TRBV2,TRBJ2-5,.,TRBD2,TGTGCCAGCAGTGTTCGGGAGGGGGAGACCCAGTACTTC,CASSVREGETQYF
TRBV4-2,TRBJ1-5,.,.,TGTGCCAGCAGCCCCGAGGATAGCAATCAGCCCCAGCATTTT,CASSPEDSNQPQHF
TRBV2,TRBJ1-3,.,.,TGTGCCAGCAGCCCTAAGACAGGTCCCGGAAACACCATATATTTT,CASSPKTGPGNTIYF
TRBV7-9,TRBJ2-5,.,.,TGTGCCAGCAGCCCCAGGGCTAGCGAGCAAGAGACCCAGTACTTC,CASSPRASEQETQYF
TRBV2,TRBJ1-1,once,.,TGTGCCAGCAGGCGACAGGTCAGTTACACTGAAGCTTTCTTT,CASRRQVSYTEAFF
TRBV6-6,TRBJ1-1,.,TRBD1,TGTGCCAGCAGTTACCCCGGACAGGGGGCTTTCTTT,CASSYPGQGAFF
TRBV6-5,TRBJ2-1,.,TRBD2,TGTGCCAGCAGTTACGGGGCTAGCGGGACGGATGAGCAGTTCTTC,CASSYGASGTDEQFF
TRBV7-3,TRBJ2-1,.,TRBD2,TGTGCCAGCAGCTTAATAGCAACTAGCGGGGGCTACAATGAGCAGTTCTTC,CASSLIATSGGYNEQFF
TRBV27,TRBJ2-5,.,.,TGTGCCAGCAGAAGCTGGGGAGCCGAGACCCAGTACTTC,CASRSWGAETQYF
TRBV19,TRBJ2-6,.,.,TGTGCCAGTCGCCCCACCACTGCCATCGGCGTCCTGACTTTC,CASRPTTAIGVLTF
TRBV11-1,TRBJ1-5,.,.,TGTGCCAGCAGCCTGAACACCAATCAGCCCCAGCATTTT,CASSLNTNQPQHF
TRBV19,TRBJ1-4,.,.,TGTGCCAGTAGTATCCAGGCCGGGGGGTCCAATGCGCTGTTTTTT,CASSIQAGGSNALFF
TRBV10-1,TRBJ2-1,.,TRBD2,TGCGCCAGCAGTGAGACCCCCTCGACTAGCGGGAGAGGAGAGCAGTTCTTC,CASSETPSTSGRGEQFF
TRBV19,TRBJ2-2,.,.,TGTGCCAGTTCTCCCGGGACACGCACCGGGGAGCTGTTTTTT,CASSPGTRTGELFF
TRBV15,TRBJ2-3,.,.,TGTGCCACCAGCGGAGCCTACGCGGGGACCTCGGAGGAGCCCACAGATACGCAGTATTTT,CATSGAYAGTSEEPTDTQYF
TRBV5-4,TRBJ2-1,.,TRBD2,TGTGCCAGCAGCCCAGGGACTAGCGGGAGGACCGATGAGCAGTTCTTC,CASSPGTSGRTDEQFF
TRBV23-1,TRBJ2-1,.,TRBD2,TGCGCCAGCACCCTAGAGCGGGGGTGGGGCAATGAGCAGTTCTTC,CASTLERGWGNEQFF
TRBV5-1,TRBJ1-5,.,TRBD1,TGCGCCAGCGGCCCCGGGACAGGGAATCAGCCCCAGCATTTT,CASGPGTGNQPQHF
TRBV18,TRBJ1-1,.,.,TGTGCCAGCTCACCGAGGAACAACATGAACACTGAAGCTTTCTTT,CASSPRNNMNTEAFF
TRBV7-9,TRBJ2-1,.,TRBD2,TGTGCCAGCAGCTCCCTTGGCGTAGCGGGATCGAGCTCCTACAATGAGCAGTTCTTC,CASSSLGVAGSSSYNEQFF
TRBV5-1,TRBJ1-4,.,.,TGCGCCAGCAGTCTAGACAGGTTTGCAACTAATGAAAAACTGTTTTTT,CASSLDRFATNEKLFF
TRBV27,TRBJ2-2,few,TRBD1,TGTGCCAGCAGTTCGGGACAGACCCCCGGGGAGCTGTTTTTT,CASSSGQTPGELFF
TRBV9,TRBJ2-3,.,TRBD2,TGTGCCAGCAGCGTAGAGGCTAGCGGGAGATCAGATACGCAGTATTTT,CASSVEASGRSDTQYF
TRBV29-1,TRBJ2-5,.,TRBD2,TGCAGCACCCAAGGCGGGGGGGAGACCCAGTACTTC,CSTQGGGETQYF
TRBV7-9,TRBJ2-1,.,TRBD1,TGTGCCAGCAGCTTATTCCCCGGGACAGGGGTCGACAATGAGCAGTTCTTC,CASSLFPGTGVDNEQFF
TRBV16,TRBJ2-1,.,TRBD2,TGTGCCAGCAGCCAAGGGACTAGCGGGATCTACAATGAGCAGTTCTTC,CASSQGTSGIYNEQFF
TRBV5-6,TRBJ2-3,once,.,TGTGCCAGCAGCTTAATTCAGGGCGCAGATACGCAGTATTTT,CASSLIQGADTQYF
TRBV4-1,TRBJ2-3,.,.,TGCGCCAGCAGCCGGAGTCGGGATTCTAGCACAGATACGCAGTATTTT,CASSRSRDSSTDTQYF